This record looks at one TCR beta chain sequence and its context. Its antigen is as yet unknown. The V end was cut by 1 base, the J end by 0 bases, with 19 bases between. The CDR3 covers 19 residues. Germline CDR1 reads SGHDT; CDR2 reads YYEEEE. The data originate from a study of cytomegalovirus exposure and HLA in healthy donors. This PCR relied on a set of 60 Vbeta primers and 13 Jbeta primers. The method was immunoSEQ multiplex PCR; TCRdb's version includes in-frame clones alone and lacks a portion of them. This sample has 200,000 or so clones, with 70% to 90% found just once. Study-wide results and limits: Donors were assumed by presence/absence analyses to have roughly uniform sequencing depth. Most of the TCR beta V segments (in an earlier analysis) were productive either about 87% or about 30% of the time. A later analysis by the authors found several of the most significant clusters apparently linked to common viral pathogens. The study recorded 150 to 200 TCR beta chains that were cytomegalovirus-associated.

This chain connects TRBV5-6 to TRBJ1-4; D might be TRBD1 (5 bases). The sequenced material came from PBMCs. This sequence was found in a woman under 30 in good health and CMV-seropositive. The CDR3 region has the DNA TGTGCCAGCAGCTTGAGTGGCAGGAGGGGATGGGCAACTAATGAAAAACTGTTTTTT. Translation gives CASSLSGRRGWATNEKLFF.